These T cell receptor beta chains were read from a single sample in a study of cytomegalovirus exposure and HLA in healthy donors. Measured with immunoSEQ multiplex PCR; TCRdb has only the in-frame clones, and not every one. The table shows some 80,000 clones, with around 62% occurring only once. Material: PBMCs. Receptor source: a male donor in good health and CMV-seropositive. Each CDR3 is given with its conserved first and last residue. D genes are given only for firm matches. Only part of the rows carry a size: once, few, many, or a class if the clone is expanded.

CASFDRDNEKLFF	TGTGCCAGTTTTGACAGGGATAATGAAAAACTGTTTTTT	TRBV18	13	TRBD1	TRBJ1-4	NA
CASSPAQGARVTIYF	TGTGCCAGCAGCCCCGCACAGGGGGCTCGGGTCACCATATATTTT	TRBV14	15	TRBD1	TRBJ1-3	few
CASSLSVLSSTDTQYF	TGTGCCAGTAGTCTCTCCGTCCTATCTAGCACAGATACGCAGTATTTT	TRBV19	16	NA	TRBJ2-3	NA
CASSQSSGRAVEQFF	TGCGCCAGCAGCCAATCCAGCGGGAGGGCCGTTGAGCAGTTCTTC	TRBV4-3	15	TRBD2	TRBJ2-1	few
CASSQEAPEDYYEQYF	TGCGCCAGCAGCCAAGAGGCACCCGAAGACTACTACGAGCAGTACTTC	TRBV4-1	16	NA	TRBJ2-7	NA
CASSRYAVEQFF	TGTGCCAGCAGCCGTTACGCAGTTGAGCAGTTCTTC	TRBV4-2	12	NA	TRBJ2-1	few
CASSLTDRGQYEQYF	TGTGCCAGCAGCTTAACGGACAGGGGGCAGTACGAGCAGTACTTC	TRBV7-9	15	TRBD1	TRBJ2-7	NA
CASRDRVQGEQYF	TGTGCCAGCAGGGACAGGGTACAGGGCGAGCAGTACTTC	TRBV6-1	13	TRBD1	TRBJ2-7	NA
CASSFRDTSYEQYF	TGTGCCAGCAGTTTCCGGGACACTTCCTACGAGCAGTACTTC	TRBV6-1	14	NA	TRBJ2-7	NA
CATSTLAGGPNEQFF	TGTGCCACCAGCACACTAGCGGGAGGGCCAAATGAGCAGTTCTTC	TRBV15	15	TRBD2	TRBJ2-1	NA
CASSSNGQPQETQYF	TGTGCCAGCAGCTCTAATGGACAGCCCCAAGAGACCCAGTACTTC	TRBV7-8	15	NA	TRBJ2-5	NA
CASSDSTGYEQYF	TGTGCCAGCAGCGACTCGACGGGGTACGAGCAGTACTTC	TRBV9	13	NA	TRBJ2-7	NA
CASSLATGVGEKLFF	TGTGCCAGCAGCTTAGCAACAGGGGTAGGGGAAAAACTGTTTTTT	TRBV7-8	15	TRBD1	TRBJ1-4	NA
CASSSPKDSLTDTQYF	TGTGCCAGCAGCTCTCCAAAGGACAGTCTCACAGATACGCAGTATTTT	TRBV7-9	16	NA	TRBJ2-3	NA
CASSSYRGDTQYF	TGCGCCAGCAGCTCCTACCGGGGAGATACGCAGTATTTT	TRBV5-1	13	NA	TRBJ2-3	once
CAWTTAYEQYF	TGTGCCTGGACTACCGCCTACGAGCAGTACTTC	TRBV30	11	NA	TRBJ2-7	NA
CASSKTSGSGEQYF	TGTGCCAGCAGTAAAACTAGCGGGAGCGGCGAGCAGTACTTC	TRBV7-9	14	TRBD2	TRBJ2-7	NA
CAGETRGTEAFF	TGTGCCGGAGAGACCCGTGGGACTGAAGCTTTCTTT	TRBV6-1	12	NA	TRBJ1-1	NA
CASSLRDKISGNTIYF	TGTGCCAGCAGCCTCCGGGACAAGATCTCTGGAAACACCATATATTTT	TRBV7-2	16	NA	TRBJ1-3	NA
CASSDLLGAGGQETQYF	TGTGCCAGCAGTGACCTCCTCGGGGCGGGGGGCCAAGAGACCCAGTACTTC	TRBV25-1	17	TRBD2	TRBJ2-5	NA
CASSIGVLSGANVLTF	TGTGCCAGTAGTATCGGAGTCCTCTCTGGGGCCAACGTCCTGACTTTC	TRBV19	16	NA	TRBJ2-6	NA
CASSLRTGTGNTIYF	TGTGCCAGCAGCTTGAGGACAGGGACTGGAAACACCATATATTTT	TRBV7-9	15	TRBD1	TRBJ1-3	few
CASSLWTGGLDTQYF	TGTGCCAGCAGTCTTTGGACAGGGGGCTTAGATACGCAGTATTTT	TRBV28	15	TRBD1	TRBJ2-3	NA
CASHGQGTGDEQYF	TGTGCCAGCCACGGACAGGGGACCGGGGACGAGCAGTACTTC	TRBV28	14	TRBD1	TRBJ2-7	few
CASQPGSSADTQYF	TGTGCCAGCCAACCGGGGAGTTCGGCAGATACGCAGTATTTT	TRBV27	14	NA	TRBJ2-3	NA
CASRERGSSYNEQFF	TGTGCCAGCAGAGAGCGGGGGAGCTCCTACAATGAGCAGTTCTTC	TRBV28	15	TRBD2	TRBJ2-1	once
CASRRTTNEKLFF	TGTGCCAGCAGAAGGACTACTAATGAAAAACTGTTTTTT	TRBV28	13	NA	TRBJ1-4	NA
CASSTGMGPYGYTF	TGTGCCAGCTCGACAGGGATGGGGCCCTATGGCTACACCTTC	TRBV19	14	TRBD1	TRBJ1-2	NA
CASSPGQGLEKLFF	TGTGCCAGCAGCCCGGGACAGGGACTCGAAAAACTGTTTTTT	TRBV25-1	14	TRBD1	TRBJ1-4	NA
CASSPAGNQPQHF	TGTGCCAGCTCACCAGCAGGCAATCAGCCCCAGCATTTT	TRBV18	13	NA	TRBJ1-5	NA
CASSVQEMNTEAFF	TGTGCCAGCAGCGTACAAGAGATGAACACTGAAGCTTTCTTT	TRBV9	14	NA	TRBJ1-1	NA
CSASSQETQYF	TGCAGTGCTAGCTCCCAAGAGACCCAGTACTTC	TRBV20-1	11	NA	TRBJ2-5	NA
CAWSGNIGSTDTQYF	TGTGCCTGGAGTGGAAATATTGGCAGCACAGATACGCAGTATTTT	TRBV30	15	NA	TRBJ2-3	few
CAWSADRGASTDTQYF	TGTGCCTGGAGTGCAGACAGGGGGGCCAGCACAGATACGCAGTATTTT	TRBV30	16	TRBD1	TRBJ2-3	NA
CASSLNQGTYEQYF	TGTGCCAGCAGCTTAAATCAGGGTACCTACGAGCAGTACTTC	TRBV7-2	14	NA	TRBJ2-7	NA
CATRGGPDSPLHF	TGTGCCACCCGAGGAGGGCCGGATTCACCCCTCCACTTT	TRBV2	13	NA	TRBJ1-6	NA
CASSIGYSNQPQHF	TGTGCCAGTAGTATAGGTTATAGCAATCAGCCCCAGCATTTT	TRBV19	14	NA	TRBJ1-5	NA
CASSEWPTVNGEKLFF	TGTGCCAGCAGTGAATGGCCGACAGTAAACGGTGAAAAACTGTTTTTT	TRBV2	16	NA	TRBJ1-4	NA
CASSQGLGNQPQHF	TGTGCCAGCAGCCAGGGGCTGGGCAATCAGCCCCAGCATTTT	TRBV7-2	14	NA	TRBJ1-5	few
CASSPLLTGQGAVYEQYF	TGTGCCAGCAGCCCCTTACTCACGGGACAGGGGGCTGTCTACGAGCAGTACTTC	TRBV7-8	18	TRBD1	TRBJ2-7	NA
CSVGGGGGDTQYF	TGCAGCGTTGGAGGCGGGGGGGGAGATACGCAGTATTTT	TRBV29-1	13	TRBD2	TRBJ2-3	NA
CASSIDQGMNTEAFF	TGTGCCAGTAGTATTGATCAGGGGATGAACACTGAAGCTTTCTTT	TRBV19	15	NA	TRBJ1-1	NA
CASSPKQGAGEQYF	TGTGCCAGCTCACCAAAACAGGGGGCCGGCGAGCAGTACTTC	TRBV18	14	TRBD1	TRBJ2-7	NA
CASSQQHLGQGSYEQYF	TGCGCCAGCAGCCAACAACATCTCGGTCAGGGGTCCTACGAGCAGTACTTC	TRBV4-1	17	NA	TRBJ2-7	once
CASSPSGSSSYEQYF	TGTGCCAGCAGCCCAAGCGGCTCGAGCTCCTACGAGCAGTACTTC	TRBV27	15	NA	TRBJ2-7	NA
CASSFGTDEQYF	TGCGCCAGCAGCTTCGGGACAGACGAGCAGTACTTC	TRBV5-1	12	TRBD1	TRBJ2-7	once
CASSPGGSGEKLFF	TGTGCCAGCAGCCCAGGGGGCAGCGGTGAAAAACTGTTTTTT	TRBV6-6	14	TRBD1	TRBJ1-4	NA
CASSWAGSAIYEQYF	TGTGCCAGCAGCTGGGCGGGGAGTGCCATCTACGAGCAGTACTTC	TRBV11-2	15	NA	TRBJ2-7	few
CASSTEGVREKLFF	TGCGCCAGCAGCACCGAGGGAGTACGTGAAAAACTGTTTTTT	TRBV5-1	14	NA	TRBJ1-4	NA
CASSRGNAGELFF	TGTGCCAGCAGTAGGGGGAACGCCGGGGAGCTGTTTTTT	TRBV7-3	13	NA	TRBJ2-2	NA
CASSEVESYTEAFF	TGTGCCAGCAGCGAGGTGGAGAGTTACACTGAAGCTTTCTTT	TRBV9	14	NA	TRBJ1-1	NA
CASRRIGRENQPQHF	TGTGCCAGCAGAAGAATAGGGAGGGAGAATCAGCCCCAGCATTTT	TRBV6-1	15	NA	TRBJ1-5	NA
CASSQVATSVLGNTIYF	TGCGCCAGCAGCCAAGTGGCGACTTCGGTACTAGGAAACACCATATATTTT	TRBV4-3	17	NA	TRBJ1-3	NA
CASRRQGANEKLFF	TGTGCCAGCAGGAGACAGGGGGCTAATGAAAAACTGTTTTTT	TRBV6-5	14	TRBD1	TRBJ1-4	NA
CASSLSRELREQYF	TGTGCCAGCAGTTTATCTAGGGAGTTACGCGAGCAGTACTTC	TRBV28	14	NA	TRBJ2-7	NA
CASSPEASGRDEQFF	TGTGCCAGCAGTCCCGAGGCTAGCGGGAGAGATGAGCAGTTCTTC	TRBV27	15	TRBD2	TRBJ2-1	NA
CASAGGQGIYGYTF	TGTGCCAGCGCGGGGGGACAGGGGATCTATGGCTACACCTTC	TRBV28	14	TRBD1	TRBJ1-2	NA
CASSGEAHEQYF	TGTGCCAGCAGCGGTGAGGCCCACGAGCAGTACTTC	TRBV6-6	12	NA	TRBJ2-7	NA